Following are 30 T cell receptor beta chains from one sample sequenced in a study of blood T cells in healthy people across ages (dated by TCRdb to about 2015). To prepare the library, 5' RACE was applied. Instrument used: Illumina HiSeq 2500. A second PCR of about 6 to 11 cycles was performed with a sample-barcoded 5' primer and a J-beta primer mix. TCRdb took the public reads, trimmed them with fastp at Q25, ran MiXCR for clone calling and kept in-frame beta chains. One record per CDR3 amino acid sequence lists the most common genes and DNA. For this sample the table gives roughly 570,000 distinct CDR3 sequences, of which approximately 25% were detected only once. Around a sixth of the sample is in the top ten clones. The sequencing sample was made of blood. The source of these receptors is a woman in her sixties or seventies in good health.

The V call is TRBV24-1, the J call TRBJ2-5; a possible D gene is TRBD2 (8 bases). The CDR3 runs to 15 residues. Trimming pared 3 bases from V and 4 bases from J, leaving 14 bases between. CDR1 is KGHDR and CDR2 is SFDVKD in the germline V gene. DNA of the CDR3: TGTGCCACCAGTGATCCCCGGGAGGGGGCAGAGACCCAGTACTTC. Residues: CATSDPREGAETQYF.

This chain links TRBV18 with TRBJ2-5; D possibly corresponds to TRBD1 (5 bases). Near its end, the DNA agrees better with TRBJ2-7, so the J call may be wrong. The CDR3 is 13 amino acids. CDR1 is KGHSH, CDR2 LQKENI, per germline. Here the CDR3 reads CASSPSQGYEQYF. CDR3 sequence (DNA): TGTGCCAGCTCACCCAGCCAGGGCTACGAGCAGTACTTC.

The J gene is TRBJ2-7, the V gene TRBV20-1; D is possibly TRBD2 (6 bases). The CDR3 contains 12 residues. Trimming took off 6 bases at V and 3 bases at J, with 12 bases between the two ends. Germline V CDR1 and CDR2: DFQATT, SNEGSKA (reference sequence). DNA for the CDR3: TGCAGTGCAACCAGGACTAACTACGAGCAGTACTTC. It specifies CSATRTNYEQYF.

This clonotype has at least ten counts. The chain joins TRBV14 to TRBJ2-7; D is ambiguous. Trimming took off 4 bases at V and 0 bases at J, with 7 bases between the two ends. Germline V CDR1 and CDR2: SGHDN, FVKESK. The CDR3 extends over 13 amino acids. CDR3 coding DNA: TGTGCCAGCAGCCTCTACAACTCCTACGAGCAGTACTTC. Residues: CASSLYNSYEQYF. Drawing the rest from reference TRBV14 and TRBJ2-7, the complete variable domain is EAGVTQFPSHSVIEKGQTVTLRCDPISGHDNLYWYRRVMGKEIKFLLHFVKESKQDESGMPNNRFLAERTGGTYSTLKVQPAELEDSGVYFCASSLYNSYEQYFGPGTRLTVT.

The sample holds a few counts of this clonotype. The chain employs TRBV12-3 or TRBV12-4 and TRBJ1-2; perhaps TRBD1 as D (6 bases). The CDR3 has 13 amino acids. V lost 5 bases and J 4 bases, leaving 11 bases between the germline ends. CDR3 region: CASSPDRLYGYTF. The CDR3 DNA is TGTGCCAGCAGTCCGGACAGACTCTATGGCTACACCTTC.

The chain is built from TRBV6-6 and TRBJ1-1; tentative D call: TRBD1 (5 bases). The germline CDR1 and CDR2 sequences are MNHNY and SVGAGI (reference sequence). This CDR3 is built from 13 residues. Trimming pared 4 bases from V and 4 bases from J, leaving 10 bases between. The CDR3 loop reads CASSFGAPTEAFF. In DNA, the CDR3 is TGTGCCAGCAGTTTTGGGGCTCCCACTGAAGCTTTCTTT.

There are a few counts of this clonotype. The chain has TRBV4-2 and TRBJ2-3; weak D call: TRBD2 (6 bases). Germline values: CDR1 LGHNA, CDR2 YNFKEQ. The CDR3 is 17 amino acids. Trimming pared 4 bases from V and 2 bases from J, leaving 19 bases between. The DNA of the CDR3 is TGTGCCAGCAGCCTTTTATCCGGGACTTACAACACAGATACGCAGTATTTT. Its protein is CASSLLSGTYNTDTQYF.

About this clonotype: At one end, the junction sequence differs from germline, possibly due to a read error. The J gene is TRBJ1-2, the V gene TRBV6-1, with D uncertain. Germline CDR1 MNHNS, CDR2 SASEGT. The length of the CDR3 is 15 residues. CDR3 coding DNA: TGTACCAGCAGGAAGACTCAACTGGGTAACTATGGCTACACCTTC. It encodes CTSRKTQLGNYGYTF.

The chain uses TRBV2 and TRBJ2-4, with D hard to call. CDR1 and CDR2 (germline): SNHLY, FYNNEI. Deletions cut 7 bases from V and 5 bases from J, with 12 bases between. CDR3 length equals 13 residues. The CDR3 nucleotides are TGTGCCAGCAATCCGATTCCTCAAAACATTCAGTACTTC. Encoded protein: CASNPIPQNIQYF. Together with reference TRBV2 and TRBJ2-4, the CDR3 gives the full variable domain: EPEVTQTPSHQVTQMGQEVILRCVPISNHLYFYWYRQILGQKVEFLVSFYNNEISEKSEIFDDQFSVERPDGSNFTLKIRSTKLEDSAMYFCASNPIPQNIQYFGAGTRLSVL.

The chain recombines TRBV20-1 with TRBJ2-7; D perhaps matches TRBD2 (6 bases). Per germline, CDR1 DFQATT and CDR2 SNEGSKA (reference sequence). This CDR3 region has 15 residues. Trimming shortened V by 0 bases and J by 3 bases, and 15 bases separated the two germline ends. The DNA for the CDR3 is TGCAGTGCTAGAGATAGAGGACGGGGGAGCTACGAGCAGTACTTC. Protein: CSARDRGRGSYEQYF.

A few counts support this clonotype. The rearrangement uses TRBV12-3 or TRBV12-4 and TRBJ1-4; D gene ambiguous. The CDR3 runs 14 residues. Trimming removed 3 bases at V and 5 bases at J, with 10 bases between. CDR3 bases: TGTGCCAGCAGTTTCCAGACGGGAAATGAAAAACTGTTTTTT. Protein sequence: CASSFQTGNEKLFF.

This chain joins TRBV20-1 and TRBJ2-5; D ambiguous. The J call may be faulty, since TRBJ2-7 better matches the DNA end. The germline V gene has CDR1 DFQATT and CDR2 SNEGSKA (reference sequence). The CDR3 runs to 15 residues. In nucleotides, the CDR3 is TGCAGTGCTAGGGTACAGAGACCGAAGCGCTACGAGCAGTACTTC. This sequence encodes CSARVQRPKRYEQYF.

The chain has TRBV6-2 or TRBV6-3 and TRBJ2-5; 9 bases fit TRBD1. The J call is in doubt because the DNA end fits TRBJ2-7 better. CDR1 and CDR2 (germline): MNHEY, SVGEGT. The CDR3 length is 15 residues. CDR3 region: CASSQPTGGPYEQYF. In DNA, the CDR3 is TGTGCCAGCAGTCAACCGACAGGGGGTCCCTACGAGCAGTACTTC.

This clonotype has ten or more counts. The chain carries TRBV20-1 and TRBJ2-5; D gene uncertain. CDR3 length equals 12 residues. Germline CDR1 DFQATT, CDR2 SNEGSKA (reference sequence). V gave up 3 bases and J gave up 4 bases, with 9 bases separating them. The CDR3 coding sequence is TGCAGTGCTAGGTTTCTCGGAGAGACCCAGTACTTC. It specifies CSARFLGETQYF.

The genes are TRBV14 and TRBJ2-1; a possible D gene is TRBD2 (7 bases). The CDR3 length is 16 residues. Germline CDR1 reads SGHDN; CDR2 reads FVKESK. V lost 0 bases, J lost 4 bases, and 13 bases lay in between. The CDR3 bases are TGTGCCAGCAGCCAAGAGGAGGGGGGGCCATACAATGAGCAGTTCTTC. Encoded protein: CASSQEEGGPYNEQFF.

This clonotype has just a few counts. The chain combines TRBV14 with TRBJ2-1; either TRBD1 or TRBD2 may supply D (5 bases each). The V and J ends lost 0 bases and 7 bases respectively, with 19 bases between them. CDR3 length: 17 residues. CDR1 is SGHDN and CDR2 is FVKESK in the germline V gene. The CDR3 region has the DNA TGTGCCAGCAGCCAAGATCCATGGCAGGGTTGGAGGAATGAGCAGTTCTTC. It encodes CASSQDPWQGWRNEQFF.

CDR3 sequence reads: CASNGSGGRFSSPLHF. In DNA, the CDR3 is TGTGCCAGCAATGGATCAGGGGGCCGTTTCTCTTCACCCCTCCACTTT. V and J are TRBV2 and TRBJ1-6, with 8 positions matching TRBD1. J gave up 9 bases and V 7 bases, and 14 bases lay outside the gene matches. This CDR3 is built from 16 residues. CDR1 and CDR2 from the germline V gene are SNHLY and FYNNEI. Drawing the rest from reference TRBV2 and TRBJ1-6, the complete variable domain is EPEVTQTPSHQVTQMGQEVILRCVPISNHLYFYWYRQILGQKVEFLVSFYNNEISEKSEIFDDQFSVERPDGSNFTLKIRSTKLEDSAMYFCASNGSGGRFSSPLHFGNGTRLTVT.

In this sample, this clonotype turned up a few times. The junction and the germline gene differ at one end; a read error may be behind it. This rearrangement joins TRBV4-3 to TRBJ2-5; 11 bases fit TRBD2. This CDR3 has 19 residues. Germline V gives CDR1 LGHNA, CDR2 YSLEER. Written as DNA, the CDR3 is TGCGCCAGCAGCCAAGGCCGAGCTAGCGGGGGGCTTTCGCAAGAGCCCCAGTACTTC. It translates to CASSQGRASGGLSQEPQYF.

The CDR3 DNA is TGTGCCAGCAGCCCCCCGGGACGGAGTGTTAATAACTATGGCTACACCTTC. The encoded protein is CASSPPGRSVNNYGYTF. The chain carries TRBV7-9 and TRBJ1-2; D is possibly TRBD1 (5 bases). The CDR3 has 17 amino acids. Trimming removed 5 bases at V and 1 base at J, with 20 bases between. The germline V gene has CDR1 SEHNR and CDR2 FQNEAQ (reference sequence).

This chain joins TRBV20-1 and TRBJ1-5; D is unresolved. V was pared by 4 bases and J by 1 base, with 14 bases between. The CDR3 contains 15 residues. CDR1 DFQATT and CDR2 SNEGSKA come from the germline V gene (reference sequence). As DNA, the CDR3 is TGCAGTGCTACCCCAGCTAGGGCAAGCAATCAGCCCCAGCATTTT. Encoded protein: CSATPARASNQPQHF.

The J gene is TRBJ1-4, the V gene TRBV4-3; D possibly corresponds to TRBD1 (5 bases). The V gene's germline CDR1 is LGHNA and CDR2 YSLEER. V lost 4 bases to trimming and J lost 0 bases, with 15 bases between them. The CDR3 sequence is 17 residues long. CDR3 coding DNA: TGCGCCAGCAGCCCGGGACCGCGGGGCTCAACTAATGAAAAACTGTTTTTT. Translating gives CASSPGPRGSTNEKLFF.

This clonotype was detected a few times. This chain's CDR3 is CASSPLTGRAVETQYF. CDR3 bases: TGCGCCAGCAGCCCCCTAACTGGTAGGGCGGTAGAGACCCAGTACTTC. This rearrangement joins TRBV5-1 to TRBJ2-1, with unresolved D. The tail of the sequence fits TRBJ2-5 better, so the J call may be wrong. The CDR3 is made up of 16 amino acids. Looked up from germline, CDR1 is SGHRS and CDR2 is YFSETQ.

V usage is TRBV5-1 and J usage is TRBJ2-5; TRBD1 or TRBD2 may be the D gene (6 bases each). With 2 bases removed from V and 5 bases from J, the gap between germline ends came to 19 bases. CDR3 length: 16 residues. Looked up from germline, CDR1 is SGHRS and CDR2 is YFSETQ. This chain's CDR3 is CASSLGGRLPKETQYF. CDR3 bases: TGCGCCAGCAGCTTAGGGGGGCGGCTACCCAAGGAGACCCAGTACTTC.

The chain has TRBV6-5 and TRBJ1-1; D is unresolved. The CDR3 loop spans 13 amino acids. Germline-derived CDR1 and CDR2 are MNHEY and SVGAGI. Trimming shortened V by 2 bases and J by 4 bases, and 8 bases separated the two germline ends. The chain's CDR3 is CASSYHSITEAFF. The CDR3 DNA reads as TGTGCCAGCAGTTACCATAGTATCACTGAAGCTTTCTTT.

In its sample, this clonotype was seen a few times. The chain combines TRBV2 with TRBJ2-2, with D perhaps TRBD1 or TRBD2 (6 bases each). The CDR3 runs 14 residues. V was cut by 6 bases and J by 12 bases, with 20 bases left in between. Germline V CDR1 and CDR2: SNHLY, FYNNEI. CDR3 sequence (DNA): TGTGCCAGCAGCGACTCGGGGGCCGGACGGAAGCTGTTTTTT. Translating gives CASSDSGAGRKLFF.

This chain links TRBV29-1 with TRBJ2-5, with TRBD1 matching 10 bases. The tail of the sequence fits TRBJ2-1 better, so the J call may be wrong. The CDR3 extends over 11 amino acids. Germline CDR1 is SQVTM and CDR2 is ANQGSEA. The CDR3 DNA follows: TGCAGCTTCAGACAGGGGGCAGGGCAGTTCTTC. Translating it yields CSFRQGAGQFF.

The V gene is TRBV10-3, the J gene TRBJ1-2, with D perhaps matching TRBD1 (5 bases). There are 13 residues in the CDR3. V was pared by 3 bases and J by 5 bases, with 10 bases between. Germline V gene lookup returns CDR1 ENHRY and CDR2 SYGVKD. The DNA of the CDR3 is TGTGCCATCAGTGAATGGGGGGAGTATGGCTACACCTTC. Translating gives CAISEWGEYGYTF.

This clonotype has a count of ten or more. The gene calls are TRBV7-9 and TRBJ2-7; D ambiguous. This CDR3 contains 14 residues. Germline lookup yields CDR1 SEHNR and CDR2 FQNEAQ (reference sequence). V was clipped by 2 bases and J by 7 bases, with 15 bases between them. The CDR3 here is CASSLRSRSEEQYF. The CDR3 DNA reads TGTGCCAGCAGCTTAAGGTCTAGGAGCGAAGAGCAGTACTTC.

This rearrangement joins TRBV19 to TRBJ1-2; 8 bases are shared with TRBD1. This CDR3 spans 14 amino acids. The germline gives CDR1 LNHDA, CDR2 SQIVND (reference sequence). Trimming removed 7 bases from V and 5 bases from J; junction bases left unmatched: 9. The DNA of the CDR3 is TGTGCCAGTAAGATCGGGACAGGATCTTATGGCTACACCTTC. Amino acid sequence: CASKIGTGSYGYTF.

On this clonotype: An end of the junction differs from the germline gene, which may be a read error. The chain employs TRBV7-9 and TRBJ2-7; 7 nucleotides align to TRBD2. Germline lookup yields CDR1 SEHNR and CDR2 FQNEAQ (reference sequence). The CDR3 runs to 16 residues. For the CDR3, the DNA is TGTACCAGCACCTTAGGGCTTGATGGGAGGGCGGGCGAGCAGTACTTC. Translating gives CTSTLGLDGRAGEQYF.